This entry lists 5 T cell receptor beta chains sequenced from one sample in a study of blood T cell repertoires in COVID-19. Profiling relied on immunoSEQ multiplex PCR, and the TCRdb table lists in-frame clones only, not all of them. The table lists about 18,000 clones, about 91% of them singletons. Sequencing input: PBMCs or T cells enriched from blood (not recorded which). These TCRs come from a woman aged 25-40 years who had recovered from COVID-19.

The chain has TRBV25-1 and TRBJ1-3, with D possibly TRBD1 on 5 matching bases. There are 14 residues in the CDR3. The V end was cut by 3 bases, the J end by 2 bases, with 8 bases between. Looked up from germline, CDR1 is MGHDK and CDR2 is SYGVNS. The CDR3 DNA reads TGTGCCAGCAGTGAGGAGGGGCCTGGAAACACCATATATTTT. It encodes CASSEEGPGNTIYF.

This chain joins TRBV5-1 and TRBJ2-2; 10 bases agree with TRBD1. J lost 0 bases, V lost 4 bases, and 9 bases had no gene match. This CDR3 has 18 residues. CDR1 and CDR2 from the germline V gene are SGHRS and YFSETQ. This CDR3 reads CASSILRTGGSNTGELFF. The CDR3 DNA is TGCGCCAGCAGCATTCTTCGGACAGGGGGATCGAACACCGGGGAGCTGTTTTTT.

The chain combines TRBV11-2 with TRBJ1-4; 10 bases align to TRBD1. Germline-derived CDR1 and CDR2 are SGHAT and FQNNGV. The J segment lost 5 bases and the V segment lost 6 bases, leaving 6 bases of the junction unmatched. The length of the CDR3 is 15 residues. CDR3 in DNA: TGTGCCAGCAGAGCGACAGGGGGCTTAAATGAAAAACTGTTTTTT. It encodes CASRATGGLNEKLFF.

This chain uses TRBV6-5 with TRBJ1-4, with 9 nucleotides matching TRBD1. J gave up 7 bases and V 4 bases, and 4 bases lay outside the gene matches. The CDR3 runs 14 residues. Per germline, CDR1 MNHEY and CDR2 SVGAGI. The chain's CDR3 is CASSWGQGGEKLFF. CDR3 DNA sequence: TGTGCCAGCAGTTGGGGACAGGGAGGTGAAAAACTGTTTTTT.

This clone was observed a handful of times. This chain links TRBV11-3 with TRBJ2-7; maybe TRBD2 (6 bases). The V gene lost 5 bases and the J gene lost 0 bases, with 14 bases spanning the gap. This CDR3 has 15 amino acids. CDR1 and CDR2 (germline): SGHNT, YENEEA. The CDR3 protein is CASSVGAGTSYEQYF. The CDR3 DNA is TGTGCCAGCAGCGTTGGGGCGGGGACCTCCTACGAGCAGTACTTC.